The clone carrying this T cell receptor (beta chain) was found many times. The data were taken from a study of Graves' ophthalmopathy and Graves' hyperthyroidism. TCR beta CDR3 regions were amplified from RNA transcripts. Scientists carried out first-round RT-PCR using HTBI primers and then a second-round multiplex PCR. Each CDR3 protein is one row after TCRdb ran MiXCR on the multiplex PCR reads. Seen here are 400,000 to 500,000 distinct CDR3 sequences, under 25% observed once, and the top ten hold roughly 3.2%. There are 15 residues in the CDR3. CDR1 is KGHSH and CDR2 is LQKENI in the germline V gene. V lost 0 bases and J lost 1, with 9 bases in between.

This chain links TRBV18 with TRBJ2-5; D not resolved. The sequence was obtained from a young woman with stable Graves' hyperthyroidism. Sequencing used peripheral blood. The CDR3 DNA sequence: TGTGCCAGCTCACCACCGATGAAGGCCCAAGAGACCCAGTACTTC. Translated: CASSPPMKAQETQYF.